This is a list of T cell receptor beta chains from one sample in a study of a mutant IDH1 vaccine in newly diagnosed glioma. Their antigens remain unidentified. Here immunoSEQ multiplex PCR was the method, and the copy in TCRdb shows in-frame clones only, minus some. The sample contains about 38,000 clones, around 78% of which appear only once. This material consisted of PBMCs, taken from a glioma patient whose treatment included an IDH1 peptide vaccine. All receptors come from a man in his forties with glioma. The CDR3 runs from the conserved cysteine through the conserved F or W. A D gene is named only where the DNA matches it firmly. Rows give clone size only sometimes, using once, few, many, or a class for an expanded clone.

J: TRBJ2-3
size: NA
D: NA
V: TRBV11-2
CDR3: CASSRDSPTDTQYF
DNA: TGTGCCAGCAGCCGCGACAGTCCCACAGATACGCAGTATTTT

J: TRBJ1-5
size: NA
D: TRBD1
V: TRBV7-8
CDR3: CASSLLAGTGGQPQHF
DNA: TGTGCCAGCAGCCTCCTGGCCGGGACAGGGGGCCAGCCCCAGCATTTT

J: TRBJ2-7
size: NA
D: NA
V: TRBV19
CDR3: CASSIGWGIRYEQYF
DNA: TGTGCCAGTAGTATAGGATGGGGGATTCGCTACGAGCAGTACTTC

J: TRBJ1-1
size: NA
D: NA
V: TRBV7-7
CDR3: CASSANRNTEAFF
DNA: TGTGCCAGCAGCGCGAACAGGAACACTGAAGCTTTCTTT

J: TRBJ1-4
size: NA
D: TRBD1
V: TRBV2
CDR3: CASRQGREEKLFF
DNA: TGTGCCAGCAGACAGGGGAGAGAAGAAAAACTGTTTTTT

J: TRBJ1-2
size: few
D: TRBD1
V: TRBV2
CDR3: CASSERRGHYGYTF
DNA: TGTGCCAGCAGTGAACGTAGGGGGCACTATGGCTACACCTTC

J: TRBJ1-6
size: NA
D: NA
V: TRBV15
CDR3: CATSRVRDNSPLHF
DNA: TGTGCCACCAGCAGAGTAAGGGATAATTCACCCCTCCACTTT

J: TRBJ2-7
size: NA
D: TRBD1
V: TRBV2
CDR3: CASSRDSSYEQYF
DNA: TGTGCCAGCAGCCGGGACAGCTCCTACGAGCAGTACTTC

J: TRBJ1-2
size: NA
D: NA
V: TRBV7-9
CDR3: CASSPDRIFYGYTF
DNA: TGTGCCAGCAGCCCTGACAGGATCTTCTATGGCTACACCTTC

J: TRBJ1-2
size: NA
D: NA
V: TRBV6-5
CDR3: CASSYFGGGYTF
DNA: TGTGCCAGCAGTTACTTTGGGGGTGGCTACACCTTC

J: TRBJ1-2
size: NA
D: NA
V: TRBV6-1
CDR3: CASSPGWAGDGYTF
DNA: TGTGCCAGCAGTCCTGGGTGGGCAGGTGATGGCTACACCTTC

J: TRBJ2-7
size: NA
D: NA
V: TRBV18
CDR3: CASSGLGGPYEQYF
DNA: TGTGCCAGCTCCGGCCTAGGCGGACCCTACGAGCAGTACTTC

J: TRBJ2-7
size: NA
D: TRBD2
V: TRBV6-5
CDR3: CASSDGTSGFEQYF
DNA: TGTGCCAGCAGTGACGGGACTAGCGGGTTCGAGCAGTACTTC

J: TRBJ2-7
size: NA
D: TRBD2
V: TRBV5-1
CDR3: CASSPAGGGNSYEQYF
DNA: TGCGCCAGCAGCCCAGCAGGCGGGGGGAACTCCTACGAGCAGTACTTC

J: TRBJ1-4
size: NA
D: TRBD1
V: TRBV7-9
CDR3: CASSSQGVEKLFF
DNA: TGTGCCAGCAGCTCGCAGGGGGTGGAAAAACTGTTTTTT

J: TRBJ2-5
size: NA
D: NA
V: TRBV7-9
CDR3: CASRQGGETQYF
DNA: TGTGCCAGCAGACAGGGTGGGGAGACCCAGTACTTC

J: TRBJ2-5
size: NA
D: NA
V: TRBV6-1
CDR3: CASRVQGVPQETQYF
DNA: TGTGCCAGCAGGGTACAAGGGGTGCCACAAGAGACCCAGTACTTC

J: TRBJ2-2
size: NA
D: TRBD1
V: TRBV7-9
CDR3: CASSPGQGFGELFF
DNA: TGTGCCAGCAGTCCGGGACAGGGCTTCGGGGAGCTGTTTTTT

J: TRBJ1-2
size: few
D: NA
V: TRBV2
CDR3: CASSGLAVVYGYTF
DNA: TGTGCCAGCAGTGGGCTGGCAGTCGTCTATGGCTACACCTTC

J: TRBJ2-5
size: NA
D: NA
V: TRBV5-1
CDR3: CASSLSPNIQETQYF
DNA: TGCGCCAGCAGCTTGTCGCCGAACATCCAAGAGACCCAGTACTTC

J: TRBJ2-7
size: NA
D: TRBD2
V: TRBV7-8
CDR3: CASSFQLAGGIYEQYF
DNA: TGTGCCAGCAGCTTCCAGCTAGCGGGGGGAATTTACGAGCAGTACTTC

J: TRBJ1-1
size: NA
D: TRBD1
V: TRBV5-6
CDR3: CASSSAGTGVLEAFF
DNA: TGTGCCAGCAGCTCCGCCGGGACAGGGGTACTTGAAGCTTTCTTT

J: TRBJ1-2
size: once
D: TRBD1
V: TRBV6-1
CDR3: CASSEGTGGTYGYTF
DNA: TGTGCCAGCAGTGAAGGGACAGGGGGCACTTATGGCTACACCTTC

J: TRBJ2-7
size: NA
D: TRBD1
V: TRBV7-2
CDR3: CASSRQGAYEQYF
DNA: TGTGCCAGCAGCCGACAGGGGGCATACGAGCAGTACTTC

J: TRBJ2-3
size: NA
D: NA
V: TRBV5-1
CDR3: CASSFTGTDTQYF
DNA: TGCGCCAGCAGCTTTACGGGGACAGATACGCAGTATTTT

J: TRBJ2-2
size: NA
D: TRBD2
V: TRBV6-1
CDR3: CASRGGGNTGELFF
DNA: TGTGCCAGCAGGGGCGGGGGGAACACCGGGGAGCTGTTTTTT

J: TRBJ1-6
size: NA
D: TRBD1
V: TRBV5-4
CDR3: CASSSGQAGANSPLHF
DNA: TGTGCCAGCAGCTCGGGACAGGCCGGAGCCAATTCACCCCTCCACTTT

J: TRBJ2-7
size: NA
D: TRBD1
V: TRBV6-6
CDR3: CASSPTGVISYEQYF
DNA: TGTGCCAGCAGCCCGACAGGGGTAATTTCCTACGAGCAGTACTTC

J: TRBJ1-6
size: once
D: TRBD1
V: TRBV6-5
CDR3: CASSLGQGARSPLHF
DNA: TGTGCCAGCAGTTTAGGACAGGGGGCGAGATCACCCCTCCACTTT

J: TRBJ1-2
size: NA
D: TRBD1
V: TRBV29-1
CDR3: CSVVHRGIEGYTF
DNA: TGCAGCGTTGTGCACAGGGGGATTGAGGGCTACACCTTC

J: TRBJ2-3
size: NA
D: NA
V: TRBV13
CDR3: CASSPRTYTDTQYF
DNA: TGTGCCAGCAGCCCAAGGACCTACACAGATACGCAGTATTTT

J: TRBJ1-6
size: few
D: NA
V: TRBV6-1
CDR3: CASSERPSGGSTSPLHF
DNA: TGTGCCAGCAGTGAACGGCCCTCGGGTGGGAGCACTTCACCCCTCCACTTT

J: TRBJ1-6
size: NA
D: NA
V: TRBV5-1
CDR3: CASSLAGGIGNSPLHF
DNA: TGCGCCAGCAGCTTGGCCGGGGGGATTGGTAATTCACCCCTCCACTTT

J: TRBJ2-7
size: once
D: TRBD1
V: TRBV29-1
CDR3: CSVARDRDEQYF
DNA: TGCAGCGTTGCCCGGGACAGGGACGAGCAGTACTTC

J: TRBJ2-7
size: NA
D: NA
V: TRBV29-1
CDR3: CSVEVQGAYEQYF
DNA: TGCAGCGTTGAAGTACAGGGAGCCTACGAGCAGTACTTC

J: TRBJ1-2
size: NA
D: NA
V: TRBV7-2
CDR3: CASSLSRVEGGYTF
DNA: TGTGCCAGCAGCTTAAGCAGGGTAGAGGGTGGCTACACCTTC

J: TRBJ1-5
size: NA
D: TRBD1
V: TRBV6-1
CDR3: CASCWDSRRVTQHF
DNA: TGTGCCAGCTGTTGGGACAGTCGAAGAGTGACCCAGCATTTT

J: TRBJ2-7
size: NA
D: TRBD1
V: TRBV14
CDR3: CASRTSGQGLYEQYF
DNA: TGTGCCAGCAGGACCTCGGGACAGGGACTCTACGAGCAGTACTTC

J: TRBJ1-3
size: NA
D: NA
V: TRBV6-5
CDR3: CASGVSGNTIYF
DNA: TGTGCCAGCGGGGTTTCTGGAAACACCATATATTTT

J: TRBJ2-2
size: once
D: NA
V: TRBV2
CDR3: CASTFGGRGELFF
DNA: TGTGCCAGCACGTTCGGGGGACGCGGGGAGCTGTTTTTT

J: TRBJ1-1
size: NA
D: NA
V: TRBV7-9
CDR3: CASRGWTEAFF
DNA: TGTGCCAGCCGGGGATGGACTGAAGCTTTCTTT

J: TRBJ2-7
size: NA
D: NA
V: TRBV19
CDR3: CASSMWQGARYF
DNA: TGTGCCAGTAGTATGTGGCAGGGTGCGCGATACTTC

J: TRBJ1-2
size: NA
D: NA
V: TRBV7-3
CDR3: CASSLGDGSSGYTF
DNA: TGTGCCAGCAGCTTAGGGGATGGATCTAGTGGCTACACCTTC

J: TRBJ2-3
size: NA
D: NA
V: TRBV29-1
CDR3: CSVGFSTDTQYF
DNA: TGCAGCGTTGGGTTCAGCACAGATACGCAGTATTTT

J: TRBJ2-5
size: NA
D: TRBD2
V: TRBV6-5
CDR3: CASSPRRGVETQYF
DNA: TGTGCCAGCAGCCCGAGGCGGGGGGTCGAGACCCAGTACTTC

J: TRBJ1-6
size: NA
D: TRBD1
V: TRBV4-1
CDR3: CASSLARDRGFHF
DNA: TGCGCCAGCAGCCTCGCCCGGGACAGGGGTTTCCACTTT

J: TRBJ2-7
size: NA
D: NA
V: TRBV6-6
CDR3: CASSYSPYEQYF
DNA: TGTGCCAGCAGTTACTCCCCCTACGAGCAGTACTTC